This T cell receptor beta chain was sequenced in a study of T cells after yellow fever vaccination. TCRdb used MiXCR to reprocess the 5' RACE reads, holding one entry per CDR3 protein. The sample yields 500,000 to 650,000 distinct CDR3 sequences, about 12% seen once. This CDR3 region has 14 residues. Germline-derived CDR1 and CDR2 are LNHDA and SQIVND (reference sequence). V lost 9 bases, J lost 4 bases, and 15 bases lay in between. This specimen was PBMCs, taken on the day of the yellow fever booster vaccination. This receptor was identified in a man aged 25-40 years who received the YFV17D yellow fever vaccine. The rearrangement uses TRBV19 and TRBJ2-2; weak D call: TRBD1 (5 bases). The CDR3: CASKIQGSTGELFF. CDR3 nucleotide sequence: TGTGCCAGCAAAATCCAGGGAAGCACCGGGGAGCTGTTTTTT.